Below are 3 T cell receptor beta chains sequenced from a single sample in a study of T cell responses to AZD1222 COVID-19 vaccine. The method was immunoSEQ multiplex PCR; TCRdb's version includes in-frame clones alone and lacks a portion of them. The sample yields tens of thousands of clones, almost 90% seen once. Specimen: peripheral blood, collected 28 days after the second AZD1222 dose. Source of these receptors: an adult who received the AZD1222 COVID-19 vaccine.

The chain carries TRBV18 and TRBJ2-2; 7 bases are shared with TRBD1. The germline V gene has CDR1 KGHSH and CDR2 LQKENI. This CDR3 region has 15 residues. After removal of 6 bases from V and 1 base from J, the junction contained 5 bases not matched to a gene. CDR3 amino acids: CASSLSGGNTGELFF. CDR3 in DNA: TGTGCCAGCTCGCTATCAGGGGGGAACACCGGGGAGCTGTTTTTT.

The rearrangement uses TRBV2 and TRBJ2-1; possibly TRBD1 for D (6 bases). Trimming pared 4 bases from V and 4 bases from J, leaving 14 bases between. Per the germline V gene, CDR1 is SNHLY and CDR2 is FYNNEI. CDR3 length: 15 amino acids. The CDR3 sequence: CASSGEGQSYNEQFF. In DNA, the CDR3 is TGTGCCAGCAGTGGGGAAGGACAGTCTTACAATGAGCAGTTCTTC. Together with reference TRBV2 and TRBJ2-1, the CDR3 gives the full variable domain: EPEVTQTPSHQVTQMGQEVILRCVPISNHLYFYWYRQILGQKVEFLVSFYNNEISEKSEIFDDQFSVERPDGSNFTLKIRSTKLEDSAMYFCASSGEGQSYNEQFFGPGTRLTVL.

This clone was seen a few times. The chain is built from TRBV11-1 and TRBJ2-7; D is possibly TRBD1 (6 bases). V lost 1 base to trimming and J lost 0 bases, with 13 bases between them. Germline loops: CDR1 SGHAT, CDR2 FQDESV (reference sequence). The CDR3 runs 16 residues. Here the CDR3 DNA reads TGTGCCAGCAGCTTAGGCAGGGGTAGTATCTCCTACGAGCAGTACTTC. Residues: CASSLGRGSISYEQYF.